This T cell receptor (beta chain) was profiled in a study of PD-1 blockade in mismatch repair-deficient tumors. Germline lookup yields CDR1 LNHDA and CDR2 SQIVND (reference sequence). Trimming cost V 4 bases and J 4 bases, with 14 bases left between them. The CDR3 is 15 amino acids. TCRdb's table, derived via immunoSEQ multiplex PCR, lists solely in-frame clones and lacks some. The table has about 38,000 clones, 80% to 90% seen once. The TCR comes from an adult with mismatch repair-deficient cancer. The rearrangement joins TRBV19 to TRBJ1-3; weak D call: TRBD1 (5 bases). This specimen was peripheral blood, taken roughly 76 weeks after starting pembrolizumab. Here the CDR3 reads CASSTIWGEGNTIYF. The CDR3, as DNA: TGTGCCAGTAGTACGATCTGGGGGGAAGGAAACACCATATATTTT.